This record looks at one T cell receptor (beta chain) sequence and its context. Its cognate antigen is unknown. Trimming pared 10 bases from V and 2 bases from J, leaving 15 bases between. The CDR3 runs 13 residues. Per the germline V gene, CDR1 is MNHEY and CDR2 is SVGAGI. This sample was taken from a study of T cell responses to AZD1222 COVID-19 vaccine. The wider study: Second-dose groups at about 4 or about 12 weeks were pooled.

Study-wide points: Increases in Spike-specific TCR breadth and depth were seen after two AZD1222 doses. Clonal diversity was possibly underestimated, and the donors were mostly white British, with more females.

The data were produced by immunoSEQ multiplex PCR, yet TCRdb's version contains in-frame clones alone and is incomplete. The repertoire holds 150,000 to 200,000 clones, 80% to 95% seen once, with about 3.9% in the top ten. Specimen: peripheral blood, collected on day 0 of AZD1222 vaccination. The rearrangement links TRBV6-5 to TRBJ2-7; D is tentatively TRBD1 or TRBD2 (5 bases each). The sequence was collected from an adult in good health. The CDR3 DNA reads as TGTGCCACCCGAGGGGACCCACCCTACGAGCAGTACTTC. Protein: CATRGDPPYEQYF.